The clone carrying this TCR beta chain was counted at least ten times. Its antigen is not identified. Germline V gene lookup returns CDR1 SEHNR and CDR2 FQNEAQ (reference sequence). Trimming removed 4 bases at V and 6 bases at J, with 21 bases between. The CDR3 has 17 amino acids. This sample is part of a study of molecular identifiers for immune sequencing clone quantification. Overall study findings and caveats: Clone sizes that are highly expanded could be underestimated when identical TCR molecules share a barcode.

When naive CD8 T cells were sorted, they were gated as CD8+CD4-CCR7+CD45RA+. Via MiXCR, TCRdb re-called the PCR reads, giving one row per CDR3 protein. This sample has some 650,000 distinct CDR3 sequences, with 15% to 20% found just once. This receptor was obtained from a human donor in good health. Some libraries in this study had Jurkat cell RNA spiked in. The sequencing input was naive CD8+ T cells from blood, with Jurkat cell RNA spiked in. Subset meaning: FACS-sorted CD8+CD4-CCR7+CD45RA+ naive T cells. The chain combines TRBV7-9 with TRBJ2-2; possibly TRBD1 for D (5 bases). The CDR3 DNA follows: TGTGCCAGCAGCTCCACAAGAAAGGACAAGGGGCCCGGGGAGCTGTTTTTT. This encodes CASSSTRKDKGPGELFF.